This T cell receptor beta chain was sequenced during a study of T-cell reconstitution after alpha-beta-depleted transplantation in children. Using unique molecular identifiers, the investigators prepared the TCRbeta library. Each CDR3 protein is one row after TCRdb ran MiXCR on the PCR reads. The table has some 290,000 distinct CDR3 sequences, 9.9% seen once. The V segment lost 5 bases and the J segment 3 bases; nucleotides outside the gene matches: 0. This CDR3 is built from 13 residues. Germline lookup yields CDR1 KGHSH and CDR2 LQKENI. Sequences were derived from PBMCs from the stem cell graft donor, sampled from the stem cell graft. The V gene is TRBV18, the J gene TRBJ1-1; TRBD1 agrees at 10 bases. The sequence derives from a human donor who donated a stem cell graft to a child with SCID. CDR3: CASSDRGHTEAFF. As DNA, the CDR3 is TGTGCCAGCTCAGACAGGGGGCACACTGAAGCTTTCTTT.